The 10 T cell receptor beta chains presented below share a single source sample, sequenced in a study of CXCR3-negative and CXCR3-positive naive CD8 T cells (dated by TCRdb to about 2019). No antigen has been identified for these receptors. Study-wide conclusions, independent of this receptor: TRB CDR3s from CXCR3-positive naive cells showed higher hydrophobicity (lower Kidera factor 4), lower energy, and higher strength and volume indices than CXCR3-negative naive cells.

Sequencing relied on a NextSeq 550. The Human TCR Profiling Kit (MiLaboratory) was used to make UMI-labeled 5' RACE TRB cDNA libraries. Once TCRdb had reprocessed the reads, it stored one entry per CDR3 protein sequence and supplied no DNA. The sample's table covers some 140,000 distinct CDR3 sequences. Approximately 0.51% of the sample is held by the ten biggest clonotypes. The specimen was naive CXCR3+ CD8+ T cells from blood. According to the study, the label for this sample's cell subset or site signals: CD45RO-CCR7+CD27+CD95- naive CD8+ T cells expressing CXCR3 (TNR3+). The receptors originated from a human donor in good health. Some clones in this sample may be carry-over from other donors' samples.

The chain is built from TRBV7-2 and TRBJ2-7; TCRdb gives TRBD2 as the D gene, but with no DNA this cannot be confirmed. CDR3 length: 16 residues. CDR1 SGHTA and CDR2 FQGNSA come from the germline V gene. CDR3 sequence: CASIMSGTSGYYEQYF.

The rearrangement links TRBV7-6 to TRBJ2-7; the TCRdb call, TRBD2, lacks DNA for checking. Germline values: CDR1 SGHVS, CDR2 FNYEAQ. This CDR3 spans 13 amino acids. CDR3 sequence: CASSLTGPGEQYF.

The V call is TRBV28, the J call TRBJ2-7. The CDR3 totals 14 residues. Germline V lookup: CDR1 MDHEN, CDR2 SYDVKM. CDR3: CASSLFLRDYEQYF.

This chain uses TRBV28 with TRBJ2-1; no DNA is available, so the TRBD2 call from TCRdb remains unchecked. CDR1 is MDHEN and CDR2 is SYDVKM in the germline V gene. The CDR3 runs to 15 residues. CDR3 sequence reads: CASTLEGQPYNEQFF.

The chain links TRBV12-3 or TRBV12-4 to TRBJ1-4; TCRdb reports TRBD1, a call that lacks DNA to check it against. This CDR3 contains 14 residues. CDR3 region: CASSPGTGTEKLFF.

The chain joins TRBV6-5 to TRBJ2-7; as DNA is missing, the TRBD1 call by TCRdb cannot be tested. Germline V lookup: CDR1 MNHEY, CDR2 SVGAGI. The CDR3 totals 14 residues. The CDR3 is CASRIRDSNYEQYF.

V is TRBV29-1 and J is TRBJ1-1; with no DNA, the TCRdb D assignment of TRBD1 cannot be verified. Germline loops: CDR1 SQVTM, CDR2 ANQGSEA. The CDR3 sequence is 15 residues long. CDR3 sequence: CSVEAVGGFGTEAFF.

This chain uses TRBV9 with TRBJ2-7; TCRdb's D call, TRBD1, is unchecked because there is no DNA. The CDR3 consists of 15 residues. Germline assignment: CDR1 SGDLS and CDR2 YYNGEE. The CDR3 loop reads CASSVSGTDFYEQYF.

This chain joins TRBV27 and TRBJ2-1; with no DNA, the TCRdb D assignment of TRBD1 cannot be verified. Looked up from germline, CDR1 is MNHEY and CDR2 is SMNVEV (reference sequence). This CDR3 has 16 amino acids. CDR3 region: CASSPLQDWSYNEQFF.

The chain recombines TRBV7-3 with TRBJ2-6. The CDR3 consists of 16 residues. From germline, CDR1 is SGHTA and CDR2 FQGTGA. CDR3 sequence reads: CASSSDRLSGANVLTF.